The text below deals with one T cell receptor (beta chain). Its antigen is currently unknown. This sample is part of a study of cytomegalovirus exposure and HLA in healthy donors. Findings and limits, study-wide: Among TCR beta chains, those listed as cytomegalovirus-associated numbered around 180. The majority of TCR sequences were rare, yet some public TCRs appeared in many donors.

V dropped 2 bases and J dropped 8; count of bases not matched to a gene: 10. Germline V gene data show CDR1 as SGHKS and CDR2 as YYEKEE (reference sequence). The CDR3 has 17 amino acids. The assay was immunoSEQ multiplex PCR, and TCRdb's table has in-frame clones only and misses some. The sample lists roughly 310,000 clones; approximately 85% were seen once. The clonotype originates from a young man in good health and CMV-seronegative. Sequencing input: PBMCs. This sequence joins TRBV5-5 and TRBJ1-4, with TRBD1 matching 12 bases. The DNA for the CDR3 is TGTGCCAGCAGCTTTGGAGGGGACAGGGGGCGTGAAGAAAAACTGTTTTTT. As protein: CASSFGGDRGREEKLFF.